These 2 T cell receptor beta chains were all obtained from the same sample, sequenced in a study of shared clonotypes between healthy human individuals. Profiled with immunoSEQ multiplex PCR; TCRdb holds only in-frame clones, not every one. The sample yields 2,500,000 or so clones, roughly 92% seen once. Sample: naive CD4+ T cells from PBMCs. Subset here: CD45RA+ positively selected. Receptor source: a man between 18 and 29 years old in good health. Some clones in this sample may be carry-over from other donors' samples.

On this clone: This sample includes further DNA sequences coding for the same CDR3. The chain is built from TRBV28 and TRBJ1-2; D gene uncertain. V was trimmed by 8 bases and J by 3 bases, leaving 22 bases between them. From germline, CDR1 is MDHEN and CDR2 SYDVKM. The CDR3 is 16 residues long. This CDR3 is CASGVTVPLADYGYTF. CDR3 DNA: TGTGCCAGCGGCGTGACCGTACCCCTCGCGGACTATGGCTACACCTTC.

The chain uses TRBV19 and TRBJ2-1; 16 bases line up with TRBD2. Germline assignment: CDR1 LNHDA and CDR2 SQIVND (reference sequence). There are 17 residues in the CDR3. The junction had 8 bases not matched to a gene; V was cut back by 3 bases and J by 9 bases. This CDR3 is CASSMGLAGGLKREQFF. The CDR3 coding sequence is TGTGCCAGTAGTATGGGACTAGCGGGAGGGCTAAAACGTGAGCAGTTCTTC.